A selection of T cell receptor beta chains follows, all from one sample in a study of cytomegalovirus exposure and HLA in healthy donors. The table came from immunoSEQ multiplex PCR; TCRdb's copy has only in-frame clones and leaves some out. The sample has under 200,000 clones, around 80% seen once. The sequenced sample was PBMCs. The receptor source for this set is a man aged 35 to 55 in good health and CMV-seronegative. CDR3s include the opening cysteine and the closing phenylalanine or tryptophan. Fields, in order: J gene, clone size, D gene, V gene, CDR3 protein, CDR3 DNA. The D gene is left open where the match is weak. Where a row states a size, it is once, few, many or the class of an expanded clone; other rows omit it.

j_call: TRBJ2-7
clone_size: NA
d_call: NA
v_call: TRBV27
cdr3_aa: CASSRTGTLHEQYF
cdr3_nt: TGTGCCAGCAGTAGAACCGGGACACTCCACGAGCAGTACTTC

j_call: TRBJ2-4
clone_size: NA
d_call: TRBD1
v_call: TRBV27
cdr3_aa: CASSPRTGLAKNIQYF
cdr3_nt: TGTGCCAGCAGTCCCCGGACAGGGTTAGCCAAAAACATTCAGTACTTC

j_call: TRBJ2-7
clone_size: few
d_call: TRBD2
v_call: TRBV27
cdr3_aa: CASRPGGGYEQYF
cdr3_nt: TGTGCCAGCAGGCCGGGGGGAGGCTACGAGCAGTACTTC

j_call: TRBJ2-3
clone_size: NA
d_call: TRBD2
v_call: TRBV5-4
cdr3_aa: CASSFLAGGNTQYF
cdr3_nt: TGTGCCAGCAGCTTCCTAGCGGGAGGGAACACGCAGTATTTT

j_call: TRBJ1-4
clone_size: NA
d_call: NA
v_call: TRBV13
cdr3_aa: CASSFRQQEKLFF
cdr3_nt: TGTGCCAGCAGCTTTAGACAGCAGGAAAAACTGTTTTTT

j_call: TRBJ2-3
clone_size: few
d_call: NA
v_call: TRBV5-1
cdr3_aa: CASSLGAGDTQYF
cdr3_nt: TGCGCCAGCAGCTTGGGGGCGGGAGATACGCAGTATTTT

j_call: TRBJ2-1
clone_size: few
d_call: NA
v_call: TRBV5-4
cdr3_aa: CASARETTYNEQFF
cdr3_nt: TGTGCCAGTGCGCGGGAAACCACCTACAATGAGCAGTTCTTC

j_call: TRBJ2-7
clone_size: NA
d_call: TRBD1
v_call: TRBV25-1
cdr3_aa: CASSGTGVYEQYF
cdr3_nt: TGTGCCAGTTCCGGGACAGGGGTTTACGAGCAGTACTTC

j_call: TRBJ2-7
clone_size: NA
d_call: TRBD2
v_call: TRBV5-1
cdr3_aa: CASSSSLAASSYEQYF
cdr3_nt: TGCGCCAGCAGCTCTTCACTAGCGGCAAGCTCCTACGAGCAGTACTTC

j_call: TRBJ2-1
clone_size: NA
d_call: TRBD2
v_call: TRBV15
cdr3_aa: CATSRYPGTKNEQFF
cdr3_nt: TGTGCCACCAGCAGATATCCTGGGACTAAGAATGAGCAGTTCTTC

j_call: TRBJ2-7
clone_size: NA
d_call: NA
v_call: TRBV5-4
cdr3_aa: CASSWTGTYEQYF
cdr3_nt: TGTGCCAGCAGCTGGACGGGAACCTACGAGCAGTACTTC